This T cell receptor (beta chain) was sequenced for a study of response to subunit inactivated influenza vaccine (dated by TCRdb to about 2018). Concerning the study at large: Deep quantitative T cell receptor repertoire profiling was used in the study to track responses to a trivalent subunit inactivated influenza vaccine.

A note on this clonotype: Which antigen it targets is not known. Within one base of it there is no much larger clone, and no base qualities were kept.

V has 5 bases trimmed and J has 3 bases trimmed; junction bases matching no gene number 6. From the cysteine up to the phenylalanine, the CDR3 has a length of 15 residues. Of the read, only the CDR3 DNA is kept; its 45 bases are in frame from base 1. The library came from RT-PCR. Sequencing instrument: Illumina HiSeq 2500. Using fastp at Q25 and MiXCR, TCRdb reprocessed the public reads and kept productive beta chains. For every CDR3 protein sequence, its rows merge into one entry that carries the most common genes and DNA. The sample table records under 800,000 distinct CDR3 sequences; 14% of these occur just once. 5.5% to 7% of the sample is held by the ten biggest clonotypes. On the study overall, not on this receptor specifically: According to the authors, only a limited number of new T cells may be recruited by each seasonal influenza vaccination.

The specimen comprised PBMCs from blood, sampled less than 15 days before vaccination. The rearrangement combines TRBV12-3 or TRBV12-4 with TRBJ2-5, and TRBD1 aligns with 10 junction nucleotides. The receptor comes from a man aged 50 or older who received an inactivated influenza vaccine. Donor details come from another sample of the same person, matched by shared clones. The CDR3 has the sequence CASSEDRGVKETQYF. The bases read TGTGCCAGCAGTGAGGACAGGGGGGTAAAAGAGACCCAGTACTTC.